The T cell receptor beta chain described here comes from a study of T cells in Graves' hyperthyroidism and ophthalmopathy (dated by TCRdb to between 2018 and 2021). In the study overall: Peripheral blood was collected at initial diagnosis, before any treatment. To identify TCR V-J signatures that set the groups apart, the researchers used a discovery cohort of about a hundred patients, made up of some 41 with Graves' ophthalmopathy and 55 to 65 with stable Graves' hyperthyroidism. Prospective prediction of ophthalmopathy was tested in an independent validation cohort of some 20 hyperthyroidism patients and 15 to 17 patients who later progressed to ophthalmopathy. For training and testing, the 100 or so patients in the discovery cohort were randomly divided in a 7:3 ratio. In more than 5 Graves' hyperthyroidism patients, the study also compared T-cell repertoires from thyroid tissue with T-cell repertoires from blood. After sampling, hyperthyroidism patients received methimazole starting at 30 mg daily, and ophthalmopathy patients received high-dose intravenous methylprednisolone. The paper reports TCR Vbeta CDR3 sequencing of over 120 peripheral blood samples: under 45 ophthalmopathy, over 70 hyperthyroidism and 17 progressor patients. Study-wide findings and limitations: In cross-validation, a model built on a 13 V-J signature told ophthalmopathy apart from stable hyperthyroidism with roughly 87% sensitivity and about 81% specificity, and in testing the same model reached 80%/75%. During validation, the model predicted progression to ophthalmopathy a median of roughly 7.1 months ahead of onset, with around 71% sensitivity and 72.22% specificity. No statistical method was used to set the sample size in advance, and investigators knew the group allocation. Most expanded thyroid clonotypes (frequency above 0.001) were also found in blood, which suggests that blood repertoires may mirror thyroid immune responses.

Hyperthyroidism patients were aged 18 to 65 years and newly diagnosed, with disease duration of less than 2 months. Patients with uncontrolled infections, other autoimmune diseases, pregnancy or lactation were excluded. Diagnoses relied on clinical symptoms, serum thyroxine and TRAb, thyroid ultrasound and orbital computed tomography. For progressor patients, blood was drawn at the first diagnosis of hyperthyroidism, before any ophthalmopathy symptoms had appeared. PBMCs were isolated from around 10 ml of fresh peripheral blood by Ficoll-Paque density gradient centrifugation. Patients classed as progressors first received a Graves' hyperthyroidism diagnosis and then went on to develop ophthalmopathy during follow-up. Total RNA was extracted using Trizol reagent, and RNA quality was assessed on an Agilent 2100 Bioanalyzer. For this chain, trimming is 3 bases at the V end and 0 bases at the J end, and the number of junction bases without a gene match is 16. According to the germline V gene, CDR1 reads MDHEN and CDR2 reads SYDVKM. From cysteine to phenylalanine, the CDR3 is 19 amino acids long. Only the CDR3 DNA is retained, 57 bases long and in frame from the first base.

With regard to this clonotype: The target of this receptor is not known. No qualities accompany the bases; no much larger clone lies one base away.

Amplification of TCR beta CDR3 regions was carried out from RNA transcripts. The first round of RT-PCR for the TCR CDR3 was performed with the HTBI primer set and the Qiagen OneStep RT-PCR kit. The libraries were constructed in a second round of multiplex PCR and then size-selected and purified. The libraries were sequenced on an Illumina HiSeq2000 using paired-end 100 bp reads. The paper's data handling went like this. SOAPnuke was used to process the raw data, with reads discarded if the reads contained adapters or uncalled bases, had a mean Phred below 15, or lacked an exact constant-primer or identifier match. COPE v1.2.5 was used to merge high-quality paired reads, and clonotypes were defined as unique nucleotide sequences. MiTCR v1.1 was used to align the clonotypes against IMGT TRBV, TRBD and TRBJ reference segments. Analysis was restricted to V-J combinations with a frequency above 0.0001, which covered 98% to 99.2% of repertoires. A TCS score was defined as the ratio between F50 (clonal expansion) and ExV (chaos), using BLOSUM62-based TCRdist between CDR3 peptides within each V-J. Welch's t-statistics and random forest reduced fewer than 600 V-J features to around 14, which were used in a naive Bayes classifier (R e1071). TCRdb took the public reads, trimmed them with fastp at Q25, ran MiXCR for clone calling and kept in-frame beta chains. Identical CDR3 proteins give one entry, which carries the most common genes and DNA. The authors' filters were not applied to this entry. In this sample the table shows a few hundred thousand distinct CDR3 sequences, about 15% of which occur a single time. Roughly 5.5% of the sample belongs to the ten largest clones.

The sample taken for sequencing was blood. The origin of this receptor is a woman aged 25 to 39 with Graves' hyperthyroidism that later progressed to Graves' ophthalmopathy. In this chain, TRBV28 is recombined with TRBJ2-5, and 7 junction bases match TRBD2. The DNA is TGTGCCAGCAGTTTTGCAGGGACGGGGGGACCCCGGTACCAAGAGACCCAGTACTTC. Its protein reads: CASSFAGTGGPRYQETQYF.